This T cell receptor (beta chain) emerged from a study of PD-1 blockade in classical Hodgkin lymphoma. TCRdb keeps only in-frame clones here, not all; method: immunoSEQ multiplex PCR. This table has about 43,000 clones, around 76% appearing once. A single count supports this clone. With no exception, relapse followed autologous stem cell transplantation in all patients, and brentuximab vedotin exposure varied. This CDR3 comprises 15 residues. Per germline, CDR1 SGHRS and CDR2 YFSETQ. The sequencing here drew on peripheral blood mononuclear cells (PBMCs), taken before the second cycle of nivolumab. The receptor comes from a human donor with classical Hodgkin lymphoma. The V call is TRBV5-1, the J call TRBJ2-5; TRBD1 is a possible D gene (6 bases). The closer fit of TRBJ2-7 to the DNA end suggests the J call may be wrong. The CDR3 is CASSLVRTDSYEQYF. CDR3 DNA: TGCGCCAGCAGCTTGGTCCGGACAGACTCCTACGAGCAGTACTTC.